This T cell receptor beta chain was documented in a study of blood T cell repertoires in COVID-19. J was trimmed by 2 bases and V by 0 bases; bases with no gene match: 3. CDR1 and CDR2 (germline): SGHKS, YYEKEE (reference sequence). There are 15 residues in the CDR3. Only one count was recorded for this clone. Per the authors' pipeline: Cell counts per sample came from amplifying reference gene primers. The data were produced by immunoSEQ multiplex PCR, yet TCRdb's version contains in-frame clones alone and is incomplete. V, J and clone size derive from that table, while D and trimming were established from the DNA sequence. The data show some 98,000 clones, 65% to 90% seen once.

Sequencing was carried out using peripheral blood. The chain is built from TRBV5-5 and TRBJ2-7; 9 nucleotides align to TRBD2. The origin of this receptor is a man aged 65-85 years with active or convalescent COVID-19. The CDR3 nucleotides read TGTGCCAGCAGCTTGGGCGGGGGGGTACCCTACGAGCAGTACTTC. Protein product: CASSLGGGVPYEQYF.